This T cell receptor (beta chain) was observed in a study of technical replicates of blood from a few donors. Profiled with immunoSEQ multiplex PCR; TCRdb holds only in-frame clones, not every one. Of 55,000 to 85,000 clones listed, around 97% were seen once; the top ten hold more than 0.25%. CDR3 length: 21 residues. The junction had 16 bases not matched to a gene; V was cut back by 0 bases and J by 2 bases. The V gene's germline CDR1 is LGHNA and CDR2 YSLEER. The sequence came from a human donor in good health. Sequencing was carried out using T cells isolated from PBMCs. The V call is TRBV4-3, the J call TRBJ2-6, with 7 bases fitting TRBD1. This CDR3 is CASSQEIVRRQGNTGANVLTF. CDR3 coding DNA: TGCGCCAGCAGCCAAGAAATCGTGAGGAGACAGGGCAATACTGGGGCCAACGTCCTGACTTTC.